One and the same sample provided the 7 T cell receptor beta chains below, sequenced in a study of T cells in Graves' hyperthyroidism and ophthalmopathy (dated by TCRdb to 2018 to 2020). Library generation was performed with multiplex PCR. TCRdb records Illumina HiSeq 2000 as the sequencer. The TCR beta CDR3 regions were amplified from the RNA transcripts. A first-round RT-PCR of the TCR CDR3 used the HTBI primer set with the Qiagen OneStep RT-PCR kit. TCRdb's own reprocessing of the public reads used fastp at Q25 and MiXCR and kept productive beta chains. Each record represents a unique CDR3 protein, reported with the most common genes and DNA among its rows. The sample data list some 600,000 distinct CDR3 sequences, and approximately 15% of these were observed just once. The ten top clones hold less than 6% of the sample. Sequences were obtained from blood. The receptor set was obtained from a woman in her twenties or thirties with Graves' hyperthyroidism that later progressed to Graves' ophthalmopathy.

V is TRBV18 and J is TRBJ2-1, with 10 bases fitting TRBD2. Germline V gene lookup returns CDR1 KGHSH and CDR2 LQKENI. The CDR3 length is 17 residues. The junction had 13 bases not matched to a gene; V was cut back by 3 bases and J by 8 bases. This CDR3 reads CASSPRLAGVQVDEQFF. The CDR3 DNA reads TGTGCCAGCTCACCGCGGCTAGCGGGAGTCCAGGTGGATGAGCAGTTCTTC.

In its sample, this clonotype was seen many times. The J gene is TRBJ1-5, the V gene TRBV18; D is ambiguous. Germline-derived CDR1 and CDR2 are KGHSH and LQKENI. Trimming took off 1 base at V and 7 bases at J, with 8 bases between the two ends. The CDR3 sequence is 13 residues long. CDR3 amino acids: CASSPREGQPQHF. CDR3 DNA sequence: TGTGCCAGCTCACCACGGGAGGGACAGCCCCAGCATTTT.

This clonotype showed up just a few times. As DNA, the CDR3 is TGTGCCAGCAGCCGGGACGCCTCCTCCTACAATGAGCAGTTCTTC. This codes for CASSRDASSYNEQFF. This chain joins TRBV6-1 and TRBJ2-1; perhaps D is TRBD1 or TRBD2 (5 bases each). CDR3 size: 15 residues. Trimming cost V 6 bases and J 0 bases, with 12 bases left between them. CDR1 is MNHNS and CDR2 is SASEGT in the germline V gene.

This clonotype was picked up a small number of times. This chain uses TRBV6-1 with TRBJ2-3; 7 positions match TRBD2. After removal of 5 bases from V and 2 bases from J, the junction contained 1 base not matched to a gene. This CDR3 has 13 residues. CDR1 MNHNS and CDR2 SASEGT come from the germline V gene. The CDR3 DNA reads TGTGCCAGCAGTAGGGACTACACAGATACGCAGTATTTT. Translating gives CASSRDYTDTQYF.

This clonotype was picked up many times. This chain links TRBV7-2 with TRBJ2-1; 8 bases map to TRBD2. The CDR3 runs to 16 residues. With V trimmed by 3 bases and J by 5 bases, 9 bases remained unmatched. Looked up from germline, CDR1 is SGHTA and CDR2 is FQGNSA. Written as DNA, the CDR3 is TGTGCCAGCAGCTTCTACACTAGCGGAGCGCACAATGAGCAGTTCTTC. Translation: CASSFYTSGAHNEQFF.

The chain uses TRBV20-1 and TRBJ1-5, with 7 bases identical to TRBD1. Germline lookup yields CDR1 DFQATT and CDR2 SNEGSKA (reference sequence). This CDR3 has 16 residues. The V segment lost 0 bases and the J segment 2 bases; nucleotides outside the gene matches: 7. This CDR3 is CSARDRTGDRNQPQHF. The CDR3 DNA is TGCAGTGCTAGAGATCGGACAGGCGACCGCAATCAGCCCCAGCATTTT.

This clonotype showed up many times. The V call is TRBV11-2, the J call TRBJ1-2; D might be TRBD1 (5 bases). The CDR3 loop spans 14 amino acids. Germline lookup yields CDR1 SGHAT and CDR2 FQNNGV. V was cut by 5 bases and J by 4 bases, with 14 bases left in between. The CDR3 nucleotides read TGTGCCAGCAGCCCGCCGGGGCCTTCCTATGGCTACACCTTC. The encoded protein is CASSPPGPSYGYTF.